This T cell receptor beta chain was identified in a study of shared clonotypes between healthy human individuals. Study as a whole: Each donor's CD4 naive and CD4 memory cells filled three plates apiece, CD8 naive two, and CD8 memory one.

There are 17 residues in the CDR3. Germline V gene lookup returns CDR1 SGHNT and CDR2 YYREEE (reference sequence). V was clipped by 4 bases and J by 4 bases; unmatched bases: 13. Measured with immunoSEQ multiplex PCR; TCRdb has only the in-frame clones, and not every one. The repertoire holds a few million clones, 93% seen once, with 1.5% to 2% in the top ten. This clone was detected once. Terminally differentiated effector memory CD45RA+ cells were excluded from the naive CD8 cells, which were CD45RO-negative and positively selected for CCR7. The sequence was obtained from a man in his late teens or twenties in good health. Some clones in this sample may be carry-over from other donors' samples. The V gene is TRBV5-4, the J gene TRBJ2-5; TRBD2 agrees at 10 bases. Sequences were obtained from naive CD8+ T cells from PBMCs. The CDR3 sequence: CASSQFLAGGTAETQYF. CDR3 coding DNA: TGTGCCAGCAGCCAGTTTTTAGCGGGAGGAACGGCAGAGACCCAGTACTTC.